The 7 T cell receptor beta chains below all came from one sample that was sequenced in a study of CD8+CD57+ T cells in acquired aplastic anemia. The use of genomic DNA as template underpinned the TCR beta VDJ and CDR3 profiling. One entry per CDR3 protein, called by TCRdb with MiXCR from the reads. The sample includes 90,000 to 130,000 distinct CDR3 sequences, roughly 50% of them seen just once. The sample consisted of sorted CD4+, CD8+, or CD8+CD57+ T cells (not recorded which) from PBMCs. The receptors were gathered from a human donor in good health, serving as a control.

This clonotype has at least ten counts. The V call is TRBV6-2 or TRBV6-3, the J call TRBJ1-2, with D hard to call. The CDR3 runs 11 residues. Germline V gene sequence: CDR1 MNHEY, CDR2 SVGEGT. V gave up 6 bases and J gave up 7 bases, with 9 bases separating them. CDR3 DNA: TGTGCCAGCAGGGACCTAGTTGGCTACACCTTC. Translating it yields CASRDLVGYTF.

The gene calls are TRBV2 and TRBJ1-6; D may be TRBD1 (5 bases). CDR1 is SNHLY, CDR2 FYNNEI, per germline. Trimming removed 6 bases from V and 3 bases from J, with 9 bases in between. The CDR3 contains 14 residues. The CDR3, as DNA: TGTGCCAGCAGCCCTGACAGCTATAATTCACCCCTCCACTTT. Its translation: CASSPDSYNSPLHF. Drawing the rest from reference TRBV2 and TRBJ1-6, the complete variable domain is EPEVTQTPSHQVTQMGQEVILRCVPISNHLYFYWYRQILGQKVEFLVSFYNNEISEKSEIFDDQFSVERPDGSNFTLKIRSTKLEDSAMYFCASSPDSYNSPLHFGNGTRLTVT.

The V gene is TRBV7-2, the J gene TRBJ2-1; 12 bases line up with TRBD2. The CDR3 sequence is 17 residues long. The V segment lost 0 bases and the J segment 10 bases; nucleotides outside the gene matches: 10. CDR1 SGHTA and CDR2 FQGNSA come from the germline V gene. The CDR3 nucleotides are TGTGCCAGCAGCTTAGCATATTCATCTAGCGGGGGGGCGGAGCAGTTCTTC. It encodes CASSLAYSSSGGAEQFF.

The chain has TRBV10-3 and TRBJ1-1; TRBD1 matches 7 bases. The V segment lost 2 bases and the J segment 5 bases; nucleotides outside the gene matches: 5. The CDR3 covers 14 residues. Germline loops: CDR1 ENHRY, CDR2 SYGVKD. The CDR3 DNA reads TGTGCCATCAGTGAGGGCAGGGGGGATACTGAAGCTTTCTTT. This codes for CAISEGRGDTEAFF.

This clonotype was seen at least ten times. V gene TRBV5-4 combines with J gene TRBJ1-2; D might be TRBD1 (6 bases). Deletions cut 4 bases from V and 8 bases from J, with 12 bases between. The CDR3 contains 12 residues. Germline lookup yields CDR1 SGHNT and CDR2 YYREEE (reference sequence). Here the CDR3 DNA reads TGTGCCAGCAGCGCACAGGGACACGGCTACACCTTC. Amino acid sequence: CASSAQGHGYTF.

The sample holds many counts of this clonotype. The chain recombines TRBV20-1 with TRBJ2-3; 7 nucleotides match TRBD2. The V segment lost 3 bases and the J segment 2 bases; nucleotides outside the gene matches: 14. Germline lookup yields CDR1 DFQATT and CDR2 SNEGSKA (reference sequence). This CDR3 has 17 amino acids. The DNA for the CDR3 is TGCAGTGCTAGCAAACCTCATGAGCGGGGTCTCACAGATACGCAGTATTTT. This encodes CSASKPHERGLTDTQYF.

The chain carries TRBV7-9 and TRBJ1-1; D might be TRBD1 (5 bases). This CDR3 has 14 residues. V lost 5 bases and J 5 bases, leaving 15 bases between the germline ends. The germline CDR1 and CDR2 sequences are SEHNR and FQNEAQ (reference sequence). The CDR3 protein is CASSDVAGETEAFF. The CDR3, as DNA: TGTGCCAGCAGCGACGTGGCGGGGGAAACTGAAGCTTTCTTT. Full variable domain (outside the CDR3, taken from reference TRBV7-9 and TRBJ1-1): DTGVSQNPRHKITKRGQNVTFRCDPISEHNRLYWYRQTLGQGPEFLTYFQNEAQLEKSRLLSDRFSAERPKGSFSTLEIQRTEQGDSAMYLCASSDVAGETEAFFGQGTRLTVV.